This T cell receptor beta chain was found in a study of blood T cell repertoires in COVID-19. For the study at large: Acute and convalescent COVID-19 samples came from the United States, Italy and Spain. PBMCs, B-cell-depleted T cells, or T cells were the source of the cDNA or gDNA that made up the material.

In the authors' workflow: The assay estimated nucleated cells by amplifying reference gene primers. Method: immunoSEQ multiplex PCR; TCRdb's copy keeps in-frame clones and lacks some. V, J and clone size were drawn from that table, and D and trimming were deduced from the DNA. The repertoire holds about 170,000 clones, with 85% to 90% as singletons. Trimming stripped 3 bases from V and 6 bases from J, with 15 bases between. Germline CDR1 and CDR2: GTSNPN and SVGIG (reference sequence). This CDR3 region has 14 residues. The V and J genes are TRBV30 and TRBJ2-1; D unclear. This TCR was sampled from an elderly woman in a cohort sampled during active or convalescent COVID-19. Sequencing was carried out using peripheral blood. The DNA of the CDR3 is TGTGCCTGGAGGCTTGGCCTAGTCAGCAATGAGCAGTTCTTC. Protein: CAWRLGLVSNEQFF.